A single sample gave rise to the 20 T cell receptor beta chains below, sequenced in a study of T cell responses to AZD1222 COVID-19 vaccine. Data came from immunoSEQ multiplex PCR; TCRdb stores just in-frame clones and leaves some out. Of around 140,000 clones listed, roughly 90% were seen once; the top ten hold 1.5% to 2%. Here the sequenced sample was peripheral blood, taken on day 0 of AZD1222 vaccination. These receptors originate from an adult in good health.

J is TRBJ2-3 and V is TRBV28; 12 nucleotides match TRBD2. Losses at the gene ends were 6 bases for V and 5 bases for J; bases not matched to a gene: 9. CDR1 is MDHEN, CDR2 SYDVKM, per germline. The CDR3 has 16 residues. The CDR3 nucleotides read TGTGCCAGCAGCCGCCCTAGCGGGAGGGTTTTAGATACGCAGTATTTT. This codes for CASSRPSGRVLDTQYF.

Remarks on this clone: One end of the junction does not line up with germline, which may come from a read error. The chain uses TRBV28 and TRBJ2-7; D is perhaps TRBD2 (11 bases). This CDR3 is 15 amino acids long. Per the germline V gene, CDR1 is MDHEN and CDR2 is SYDVKM. CDR3 bases: TGTGCCAGCAGCATCCCCGGGACAGGGGTCCTAGCGGGAGGATTC. This codes for CASSIPGTGVLAGGF.

The gene calls are TRBV18 and TRBJ1-5, with TRBD1 as a possible D gene (5 bases). The CDR3 length is 15 residues. The V and J ends lost 4 bases and 3 bases respectively, with 13 bases between them. Germline V gene data show CDR1 as KGHSH and CDR2 as LQKENI. CDR3 protein: CASSLLGHLNQPQHF. CDR3 nucleotides: TGTGCCAGCTCACTCCTGGGGCACCTCAATCAGCCCCAGCATTTT.

The rearrangement joins TRBV10-3 to TRBJ1-4; 9 bases are shared with TRBD1. V shed 2 bases and J 6 bases; nucleotides not matched to a gene: 7. CDR1 is ENHRY, CDR2 SYGVKD, per germline. The CDR3 has 16 residues. CDR3 region: CAISEARQGVDEKLFF. DNA of the CDR3: TGTGCCATCAGTGAGGCTAGACAGGGGGTGGATGAAAAACTGTTTTTT.

The chain links TRBV7-2 to TRBJ2-7; no definite D call. V was shortened by 1 base and J by 9 bases, with 22 bases between the two germline ends. The CDR3 is 16 residues long. Looked up from germline, CDR1 is SGHTA and CDR2 is FQGNSA. The CDR3 nucleotides are TGTGCCAGCAGCTTAGGGACCTCCCGAACAGCCCACGGGCAGTACTTC. Translating gives CASSLGTSRTAHGQYF. Supplemented by reference TRBV7-2 and TRBJ2-7, the full variable domain reads GAGVSQSPSNKVTEKGKDVELRCDPISGHTALYWYRQSLGQGLEFLIYFQGNSAPDKSGLPSDRFSAERTGGSVSTLTIQRTQQEDSAVYLCASSLGTSRTAHGQYFGPGTRLTVT.

The J gene is TRBJ2-3, the V gene TRBV3-1 (or the pseudogene TRBV3-2), with TRBD2 matching 7 bases. V shed 4 bases and J 3 bases; nucleotides not matched to a gene: 13. Germline V gene data show CDR1 as LGHDT and CDR2 as YNNKEL (reference sequence). This CDR3 has 17 amino acids. The CDR3 is CASSPPLLAENTDTQYF. CDR3 DNA sequence: TGTGCCAGCAGCCCCCCCCTGCTAGCGGAGAATACAGATACGCAGTATTTT.

The table lists this clone with a count of one. V gene TRBV10-3 combines with J gene TRBJ2-1; a possible D gene is TRBD2 (10 bases). Looked up from germline, CDR1 is ENHRY and CDR2 is SYGVKD. The CDR3 has 17 amino acids. V was clipped by 8 bases and J by 9 bases, with 29 bases between them. The CDR3 loop is CAIRDRAPSGGRTEQFF. CDR3 sequence (DNA): TGTGCCATCCGGGACAGGGCGCCTAGCGGGGGCAGGACTGAGCAGTTCTTC.

V usage is TRBV15 and J usage is TRBJ1-2, with D tentatively TRBD1 (5 bases). The germline CDR1 and CDR2 sequences are LNHNV and YYDKDF (reference sequence). This CDR3 is built from 15 residues. Between the trimmed V and J ends, which lost 0 bases and 7 bases, there was a span of 15 bases. The CDR3, as DNA: TGTGCCACCAGCAGAGATGTCGCGGGGGAAGGTGGCTACACCTTC. Translation: CATSRDVAGEGGYTF.

The chain recombines TRBV28 with TRBJ2-5, with D perhaps given as TRBD1 or TRBD2 (5 bases each). V shed 9 bases and J shed 5 bases, with 13 bases lying between them. Per the germline V gene, CDR1 is MDHEN and CDR2 is SYDVKM. CDR3 length: 12 amino acids. The CDR3 coding sequence is TGTGCCAGTATGGGGGTCGGGGAGACCCAGTACTTC. Protein: CASMGVGETQYF.

This clone was found once. The V and J genes are TRBV11-2 and TRBJ1-1; D may be TRBD1 (5 bases). The germline gives CDR1 SGHAT, CDR2 FQNNGV. With 2 bases removed from V and 11 bases from J, the gap between germline ends came to 18 bases. The CDR3 contains 14 residues. CDR3 amino acids: CASSLSAGKRRAFF. CDR3 nucleotide sequence: TGTGCCAGCAGCTTAAGTGCAGGGAAAAGGAGGGCTTTCTTT.

The chain recombines TRBV28 with TRBJ2-5; TRBD1 matches 10 bases. This CDR3 region has 17 residues. The V and J ends lost 4 bases and 0 bases, in that order; junction bases with no gene match: 8. Germline CDR1 and CDR2: MDHEN and SYDVKM. As DNA, the CDR3 is TGTGCCAGCAGTTCCCATCCGGGACAGGGGTACCAAGAGACCCAGTACTTC. Amino acids: CASSSHPGQGYQETQYF.

The chain links TRBV4-1 to TRBJ2-1; D perhaps matches TRBD1 (5 bases). Germline CDR1 and CDR2: MGHRA and YSYEKL. The V gene lost 6 bases and the J gene lost 0 bases, with 9 bases spanning the gap. This CDR3 is 14 amino acids long. The CDR3 is CASRIDSSYNEQFF. CDR3 sequence (DNA): TGCGCCAGCAGAATAGACAGCTCCTACAATGAGCAGTTCTTC.

The rearrangement joins TRBV24-1 to TRBJ2-1; TRBD1 is a possible D gene (6 bases). CDR3 length equals 15 residues. Germline V gene lookup returns CDR1 KGHDR and CDR2 SFDVKD. The germline V and J ends were trimmed by 9 bases and 2 bases, with 16 bases remaining between them. This CDR3 reads CATSGPGQTYNEQFF. The CDR3 bases are TGTGCCACCTCCGGCCCGGGACAAACCTACAATGAGCAGTTCTTC.

The chain employs TRBV6-4 and TRBJ2-6, with D unclear. CDR3 length equals 14 residues. V lost 4 bases and J 0 bases, leaving 4 bases between the germline ends. Germline values: CDR1 MRHNA, CDR2 SNTAGT. CDR3 amino acids: CASSALSGANVLTF. Here the CDR3 DNA reads TGTGCCAGCAGTGCTCTCTCTGGGGCCAACGTCCTGACTTTC.

The chain recombines TRBV2 with TRBJ2-5, with D tentatively TRBD2 (5 bases). This CDR3 is built from 13 residues. CDR1 is SNHLY and CDR2 is FYNNEI in the germline V gene. Deletions cut 5 bases from V and 4 bases from J, with 11 bases between. This CDR3 is CASSTTRRETQYF. CDR3 bases: TGTGCCAGCAGTACCACTAGACGAGAGACCCAGTACTTC.

The gene calls are TRBV7-2 and TRBJ2-7, with TRBD2 as a possible D gene (6 bases). V gave up 2 bases and J gave up 10 bases, with 15 bases separating them. This CDR3 has 13 residues. CDR1 and CDR2 from the germline V gene are SGHTA and FQGNSA. CDR3 nucleotides: TGTGCCAGCAGCTTACCTGGGGGTGCGGGACAGTACTTC. Encoded protein: CASSLPGGAGQYF.

This clone occurred once. The genes are TRBV4-1 and TRBJ2-3, with D uncertain. Per the germline V gene, CDR1 is MGHRA and CDR2 is YSYEKL. CDR3 size: 17 residues. V lost 0 bases and J 2 bases, leaving 15 bases between the germline ends. CDR3 residues: CASSQDRIPNPTDTQYF. CDR3 sequence (DNA): TGCGCCAGCAGCCAAGATCGTATTCCAAACCCCACAGATACGCAGTATTTT.

The gene calls are TRBV3-1 (or the pseudogene TRBV3-2) and TRBJ1-6; 7 nucleotides line up with TRBD1. V gave up 3 bases and J gave up 8 bases; unmatched junction bases: 10. Germline assignment: CDR1 LGHDT and CDR2 YNNKEL (reference sequence). The CDR3 covers 16 residues. The CDR3 sequence: CASSHDRPRGDSPLHF. The CDR3 DNA follows: TGTGCCAGCAGCCACGACAGGCCCAGGGGGGATTCACCCCTCCACTTT.

The gene calls are TRBV2 and TRBJ2-7; TRBD1 matches 8 bases. Germline V lookup: CDR1 SNHLY, CDR2 FYNNEI. There are 16 residues in the CDR3. The V and J ends lost 5 bases and 2 bases, in that order; junction bases with no gene match: 11. DNA for the CDR3: TGTGCCAGCAGTTGGACTAACAGGGGGAAGGCCTACGAGCAGTACTTC. As protein: CASSWTNRGKAYEQYF.

The chain uses TRBV28 and TRBJ2-7, with 7 nucleotides matching TRBD1. Losses at the gene ends were 8 bases for V and 2 bases for J; bases not matched to a gene: 6. The CDR3 has 13 residues. Germline V CDR1 and CDR2: MDHEN, SYDVKM. CDR3 nucleotide sequence: TGTGCCAGCCTACGACAGGGTCCCTACGAGCAGTACTTC. Protein sequence: CASLRQGPYEQYF.